Shown below are 14 T cell receptor beta chains from a single sample sequenced in a study of CD8 T cells in Susac syndrome. RNA totalling about 0.45 to 1 ug underwent reverse transcription with random hexamers. TCRdb used MiXCR to reprocess the immunoSEQ multiplex PCR reads, holding one entry per CDR3 protein. The table shows approximately 160,000 distinct CDR3 sequences, with 93% occurring only once. Sequences were obtained from CD4+ T cells from PBMCs. The receptors here all came from a human donor with multiple sclerosis.

The V gene is TRBV29-1, the J gene TRBJ2-1; 8 nucleotides agree with TRBD2. This CDR3 is 16 amino acids long. Per the germline V gene, CDR1 is SQVTM and CDR2 is ANQGSEA. V dropped 2 bases and J dropped 3; count of bases not matched to a gene: 9. DNA of the CDR3: TGCAGCGTTGAAAGGGTAGCGGGGCCCCTCTACAATGAGCAGTTCTTC. This encodes CSVERVAGPLYNEQFF.

The chain has TRBV4-2 and TRBJ2-4; TRBD2 is a possible D gene (7 bases). With 4 bases removed from V and 2 bases from J, the gap between germline ends came to 15 bases. This CDR3 has 16 amino acids. From germline, CDR1 is LGHNA and CDR2 YNFKEQ. Written as DNA, the CDR3 is TGTGCCAGCAGCCCTGAGGGGGGGGCGACCAAAAACATTCAGTACTTC. Translated, it gives CASSPEGGATKNIQYF.

The gene calls are TRBV4-1 and TRBJ2-5; D might be TRBD2 (6 bases). V was trimmed by 1 base and J by 1 base, leaving 10 bases between them. The CDR3 totals 15 residues. Germline loops: CDR1 MGHRA, CDR2 YSYEKL. CDR3 residues: CASSQGKGLQETQYF. For the CDR3, the DNA is TGCGCCAGCAGCCAAGGGAAGGGACTCCAAGAGACCCAGTACTTC.

The genes are TRBV12-3 or TRBV12-4 and TRBJ1-5, with a possible D match to TRBD1 (5 bases). The ends were cut back, 5 bases at V and 6 bases at J, with 14 bases in the middle. The CDR3 is 14 residues long. The CDR3 sequence: CASSPATGGQPQHF. The CDR3 DNA is TGTGCCAGCAGTCCCGCCACGGGGGGTCAGCCCCAGCATTTT.

This chain connects TRBV27 to TRBJ1-1, with 8 bases that match TRBD1. CDR3 length: 14 residues. From germline, CDR1 is MNHEY and CDR2 SMNVEV (reference sequence). V lost 7 bases, J lost 3 bases, and 7 bases stayed unmatched. CDR3 amino acids: CASTRTGWDTEAFF. The CDR3, as DNA: TGTGCCAGCACACGGACAGGGTGGGACACTGAAGCTTTCTTT.

The chain is built from TRBV6-5 and TRBJ1-1, with unresolved D. Germline CDR1 reads MNHEY; CDR2 reads SVGAGI. V lost 3 bases and J lost 0, with 11 bases in between. The CDR3 is 15 residues long. CDR3 residues: CASSYSRDLNTEAFF. The CDR3 DNA follows: TGTGCCAGCAGTTATTCCCGGGATCTGAACACTGAAGCTTTCTTT.

This sequence joins TRBV18 and TRBJ2-1; the D is unclear. Trimming pared 3 bases from V and 2 bases from J, leaving 11 bases between. CDR1 is KGHSH, CDR2 LQKENI, per germline. This CDR3 has 15 residues. CDR3 coding DNA: TGTGCCAGCTCACCGCCAACAGTAGCCTACAATGAGCAGTTCTTC. This translates into CASSPPTVAYNEQFF.

The CDR3 sequence: CSVERVHTDTQYF. CDR3 coding DNA: TGCAGCGTTGAGAGGGTACACACAGATACGCAGTATTTT. V is TRBV29-1 and J is TRBJ2-3; tentatively, D is TRBD2 (5 bases). Germline values: CDR1 SQVTM, CDR2 ANQGSEA. The CDR3 totals 13 residues. The V end lost 3 bases, the J end lost 2 bases, and 9 bases lay between the germline ends.

This chain joins TRBV11-2 and TRBJ2-5, with D possibly matching TRBD2 (6 bases). V shed 5 bases and J shed 4 bases, with 23 bases lying between them. Germline V gene data show CDR1 as SGHAT and CDR2 as FQNNGV. This CDR3 has 17 amino acids. CDR3 bases: TGTGCCAGCAGCCCTAGGAGGGGCGCCAACTACGGAGAGACCCAGTACTTC. Translating gives CASSPRRGANYGETQYF.

V and J are TRBV30 and TRBJ1-5; 9 nucleotides match TRBD1. The germline CDR1 and CDR2 sequences are GTSNPN and SVGIG (reference sequence). This CDR3 spans 16 amino acids. Trimming cost V 6 bases and J 3 bases; bases outside gene matches: 12. The CDR3 DNA reads as TGTGCCTGCCGCTCTCCCGGGACAGGGTACAATCAGCCCCAGCATTTT. It translates to CACRSPGTGYNQPQHF.

V and J are TRBV6-5 and TRBJ1-6, with TRBD1 matching 8 bases. Trimming at V came to 1 base and at J to 7 bases, leaving 9 bases not matched to a gene. CDR3 length equals 17 residues. Germline CDR1 MNHEY, CDR2 SVGAGI. DNA for the CDR3: TGTGCCAGCAGTTACTATAGGACAGGGCAGGGGAATTCACCCCTCCACTTT. Translating gives CASSYYRTGQGNSPLHF.

This sequence joins TRBV27 and TRBJ2-1; TRBD2 aligns across 11 bases. The CDR3 is 15 residues long. V shed 3 bases and J 6 bases; nucleotides not matched to a gene: 4. CDR1 is MNHEY, CDR2 SMNVEV, per germline (reference sequence). The chain's CDR3 is CASSLVTSGINEQFF. Written as DNA, the CDR3 is TGTGCCAGCAGTTTGGTGACTAGCGGGATCAATGAGCAGTTCTTC.

Here the CDR3 reads CSARGEWPNEGSEQYF. CDR3 in DNA: TGCAGTGCTAGGGGGGAATGGCCCAACGAGGGAAGTGAGCAGTACTTC. The chain links TRBV20-1 to TRBJ2-7; D is possibly TRBD1 or TRBD2 (5 bases each). V lost 3 bases to trimming and J lost 7 bases, with 25 bases between them. The CDR3 totals 16 residues. Germline-derived CDR1 and CDR2 are DFQATT and SNEGSKA (reference sequence).

This chain uses TRBV3-1 with TRBJ2-1; 7 bases agree with TRBD2. The J segment lost 0 bases and the V segment lost 5 bases, leaving 7 bases of the junction unmatched. The CDR3 length is 16 residues. Germline CDR1 reads LGHDT; CDR2 reads YNNKEL (reference sequence). The CDR3 loop is CASSSRGGSSYNEQFF. In nucleotides, the CDR3 is TGTGCCAGCAGCTCCCGAGGCGGGAGCTCCTACAATGAGCAGTTCTTC.